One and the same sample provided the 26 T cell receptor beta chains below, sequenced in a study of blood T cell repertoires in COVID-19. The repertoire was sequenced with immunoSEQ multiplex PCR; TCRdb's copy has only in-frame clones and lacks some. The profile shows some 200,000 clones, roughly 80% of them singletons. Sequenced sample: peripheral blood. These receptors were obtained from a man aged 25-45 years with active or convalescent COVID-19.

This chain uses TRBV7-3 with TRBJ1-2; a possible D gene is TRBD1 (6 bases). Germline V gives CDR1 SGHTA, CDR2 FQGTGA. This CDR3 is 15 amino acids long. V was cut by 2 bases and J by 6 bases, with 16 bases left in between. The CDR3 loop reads CASSLGTGMGDGYTF. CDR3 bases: TGTGCCAGCAGCTTAGGAACAGGGATGGGTGATGGCTACACCTTC.

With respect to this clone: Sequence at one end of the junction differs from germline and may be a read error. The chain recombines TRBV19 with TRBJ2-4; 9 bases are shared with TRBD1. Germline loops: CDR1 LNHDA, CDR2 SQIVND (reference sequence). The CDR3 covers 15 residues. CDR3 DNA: TGTGCCAGTAGTATTGGGGACAGGGCCACAAACATTCAGTACTTC. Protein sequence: CASSIGDRATNIQYF.

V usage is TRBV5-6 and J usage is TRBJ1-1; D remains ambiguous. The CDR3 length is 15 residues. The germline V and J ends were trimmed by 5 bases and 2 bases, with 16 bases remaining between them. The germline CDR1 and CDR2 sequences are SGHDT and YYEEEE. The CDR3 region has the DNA TGTGCCAGCAGACCCTCCGGGCGACTAAACACTGAAGCTTTCTTT. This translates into CASRPSGRLNTEAFF. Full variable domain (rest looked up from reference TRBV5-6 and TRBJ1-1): DAGVTQSPTHLIKTRGQQVTLRCSPKSGHDTVSWYQQALGQGPQFIFQYYEEEERQRGNFPDRFSGHQFPNYSSELNVNALLLGDSALYLCASRPSGRLNTEAFFGQGTRLTVV.

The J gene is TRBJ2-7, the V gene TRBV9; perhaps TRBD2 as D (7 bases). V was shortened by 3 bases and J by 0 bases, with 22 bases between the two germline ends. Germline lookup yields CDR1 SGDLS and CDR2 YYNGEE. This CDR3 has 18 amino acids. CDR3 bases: TGTGCCAGCAGCGGGGAGGCCCTCGGGGGCGGGAGCTCCTACGAGCAGTACTTC. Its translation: CASSGEALGGGSSYEQYF.

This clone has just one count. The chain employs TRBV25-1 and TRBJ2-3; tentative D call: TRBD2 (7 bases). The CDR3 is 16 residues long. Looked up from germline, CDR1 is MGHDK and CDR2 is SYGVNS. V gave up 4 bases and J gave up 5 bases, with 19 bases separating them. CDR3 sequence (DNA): TGTGCCAGCAGTGGAAACCCTCGGGGGGACAAAGATACGCAGTATTTT. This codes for CASSGNPRGDKDTQYF.

The CDR3 DNA reads as TGTGCCAGCACCAAAAGACAGGGACCTTATAATTCACCCCTCCACTTT. Protein sequence: CASTKRQGPYNSPLHF. V usage is TRBV2 and J usage is TRBJ1-6; 7 nucleotides align to TRBD1. The CDR3 is made up of 16 amino acids. CDR1 SNHLY and CDR2 FYNNEI come from the germline V gene. J gave up 4 bases and V 7 bases, and 10 bases lay outside the gene matches.

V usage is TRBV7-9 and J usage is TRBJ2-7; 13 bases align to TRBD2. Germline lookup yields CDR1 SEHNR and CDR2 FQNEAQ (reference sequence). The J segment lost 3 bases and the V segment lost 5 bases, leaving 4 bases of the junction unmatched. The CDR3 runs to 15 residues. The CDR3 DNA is TGTGCCAGCAGCGACCGGACTAGCGGGAGCTACGAGCAGTACTTC. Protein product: CASSDRTSGSYEQYF. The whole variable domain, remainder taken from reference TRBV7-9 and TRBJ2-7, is DTGVSQNPRHKITKRGQNVTFRCDPISEHNRLYWYRQTLGQGPEFLTYFQNEAQLEKSRLLSDRFSAERPKGSFSTLEIQRTEQGDSAMYLCASSDRTSGSYEQYFGPGTRLTVT.

This chain's CDR3 is CASSLESRPVDEQFF. Here the CDR3 DNA reads TGCGCCAGCAGCTTGGAGTCGAGGCCGGTCGATGAGCAGTTCTTC. J is TRBJ2-1 and V is TRBV5-1; D unclear. Germline V gives CDR1 SGHRS, CDR2 YFSETQ. Trimming removed 0 bases from V and 8 bases from J, with 15 bases in between. The CDR3 extends over 15 amino acids.

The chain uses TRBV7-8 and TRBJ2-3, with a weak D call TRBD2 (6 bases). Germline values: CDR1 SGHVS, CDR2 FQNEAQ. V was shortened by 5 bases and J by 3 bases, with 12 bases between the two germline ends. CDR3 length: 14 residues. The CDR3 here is CASSRGGRTDTQYF. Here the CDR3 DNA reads TGTGCCAGCAGCCGAGGAGGGCGAACAGATACGCAGTATTTT. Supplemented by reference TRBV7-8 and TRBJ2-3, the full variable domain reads GAGVSQSPRYKVAKRGQDVALRCDPISGHVSLFWYQQALGQGPEFLTYFQNEAQLDKSGLPSDRFFAERPEGSVSTLKIQRTQQEDSAVYLCASSRGGRTDTQYFGPGTRLTVL.

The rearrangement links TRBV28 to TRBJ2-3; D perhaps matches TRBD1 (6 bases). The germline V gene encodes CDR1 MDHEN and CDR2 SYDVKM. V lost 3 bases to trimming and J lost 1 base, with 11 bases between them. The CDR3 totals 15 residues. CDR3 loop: CASSFEGGGTDTQYF. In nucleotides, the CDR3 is TGTGCCAGCAGTTTTGAAGGGGGAGGCACAGATACGCAGTATTTT.

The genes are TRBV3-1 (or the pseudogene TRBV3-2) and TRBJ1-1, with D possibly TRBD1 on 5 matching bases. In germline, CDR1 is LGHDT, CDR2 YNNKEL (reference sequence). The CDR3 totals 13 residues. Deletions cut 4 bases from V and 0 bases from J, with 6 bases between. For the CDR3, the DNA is TGTGCCAGCAGCCGGGGGGTGAACACTGAAGCTTTCTTT. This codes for CASSRGVNTEAFF.

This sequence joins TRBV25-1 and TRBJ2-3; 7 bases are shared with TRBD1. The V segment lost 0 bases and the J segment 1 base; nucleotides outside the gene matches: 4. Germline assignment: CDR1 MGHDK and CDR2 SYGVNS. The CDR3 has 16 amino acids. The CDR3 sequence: CASSEYDRVGTDTQYF. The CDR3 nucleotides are TGTGCCAGCAGTGAATACGACAGGGTGGGCACAGATACGCAGTATTTT.

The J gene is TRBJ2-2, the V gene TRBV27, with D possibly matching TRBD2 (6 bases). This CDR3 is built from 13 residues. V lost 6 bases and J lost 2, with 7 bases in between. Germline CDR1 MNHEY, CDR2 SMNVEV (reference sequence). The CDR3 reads CASRRGNTGELFF. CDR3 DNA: TGTGCCAGCAGGCGGGGAAACACCGGGGAGCTGTTTTTT.

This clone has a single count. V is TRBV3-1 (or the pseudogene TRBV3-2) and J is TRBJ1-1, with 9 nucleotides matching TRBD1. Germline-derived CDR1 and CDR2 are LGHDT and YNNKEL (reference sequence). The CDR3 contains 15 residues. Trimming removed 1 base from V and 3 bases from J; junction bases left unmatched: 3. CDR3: CASSQGWTGDTEAFF. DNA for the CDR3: TGTGCCAGCAGCCAAGGATGGACAGGGGACACTGAAGCTTTCTTT.

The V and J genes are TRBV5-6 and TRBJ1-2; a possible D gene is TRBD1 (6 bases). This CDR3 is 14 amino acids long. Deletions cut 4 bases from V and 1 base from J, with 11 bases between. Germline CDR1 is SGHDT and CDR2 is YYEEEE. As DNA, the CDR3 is TGTGCCAGCAGCGTGCAGGGGCTTAACTATGGCTACACCTTC. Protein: CASSVQGLNYGYTF.

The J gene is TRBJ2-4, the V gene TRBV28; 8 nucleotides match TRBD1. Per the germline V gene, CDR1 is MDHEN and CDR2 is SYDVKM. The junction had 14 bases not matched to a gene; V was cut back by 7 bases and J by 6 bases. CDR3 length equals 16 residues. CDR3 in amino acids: CASTPQGAKDRNIQYF. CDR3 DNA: TGTGCCAGCACCCCCCAGGGGGCGAAGGACCGAAACATTCAGTACTTC.

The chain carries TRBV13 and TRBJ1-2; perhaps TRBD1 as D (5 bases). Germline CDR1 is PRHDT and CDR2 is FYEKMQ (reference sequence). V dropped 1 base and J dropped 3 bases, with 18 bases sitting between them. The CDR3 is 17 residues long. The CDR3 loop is CASSLETTAGWDYGYTF. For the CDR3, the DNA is TGTGCCAGCAGCTTAGAAACAACGGCAGGGTGGGACTATGGCTACACCTTC.

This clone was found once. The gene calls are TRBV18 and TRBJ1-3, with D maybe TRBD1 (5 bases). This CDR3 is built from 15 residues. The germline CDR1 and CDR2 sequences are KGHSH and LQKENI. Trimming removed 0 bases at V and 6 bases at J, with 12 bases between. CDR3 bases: TGTGCCAGCTCACCACCAGGGGCCGGAGAAAACACCATATATTTT. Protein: CASSPPGAGENTIYF.

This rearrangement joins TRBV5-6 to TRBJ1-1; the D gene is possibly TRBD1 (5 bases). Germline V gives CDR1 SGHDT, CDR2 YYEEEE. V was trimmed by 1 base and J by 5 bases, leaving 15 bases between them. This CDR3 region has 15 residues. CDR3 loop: CASSLRTGRETEAFF. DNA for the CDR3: TGTGCCAGCAGCTTGCGGACGGGCAGGGAAACTGAAGCTTTCTTT.

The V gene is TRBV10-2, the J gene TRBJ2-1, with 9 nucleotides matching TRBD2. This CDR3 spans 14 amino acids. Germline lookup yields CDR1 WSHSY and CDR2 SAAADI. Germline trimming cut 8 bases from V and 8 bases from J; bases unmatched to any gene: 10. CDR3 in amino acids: CASSPAGGDYEQFF. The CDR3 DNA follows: TGCGCCAGCTCCCCTGCGGGGGGGGATTATGAGCAGTTCTTC.

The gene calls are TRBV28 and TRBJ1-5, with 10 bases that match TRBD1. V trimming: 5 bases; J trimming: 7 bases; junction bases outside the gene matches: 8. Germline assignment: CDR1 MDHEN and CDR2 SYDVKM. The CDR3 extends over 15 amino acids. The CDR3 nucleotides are TGTGCCAGCAGTACGGGACAGGGGATCGACCAGCCCCAGCATTTT. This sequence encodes CASSTGQGIDQPQHF.

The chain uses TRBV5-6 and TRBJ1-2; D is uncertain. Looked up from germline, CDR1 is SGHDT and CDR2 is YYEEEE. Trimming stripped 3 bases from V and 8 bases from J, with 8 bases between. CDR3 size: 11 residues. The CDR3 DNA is TGTGCCAGCAGCTGGGCCGCGGGCTACACCTTC. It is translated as CASSWAAGYTF.

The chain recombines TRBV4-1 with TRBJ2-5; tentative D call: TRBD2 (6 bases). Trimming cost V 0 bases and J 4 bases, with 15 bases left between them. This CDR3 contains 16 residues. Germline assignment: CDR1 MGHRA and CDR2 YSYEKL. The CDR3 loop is CASSQDTPTGGETQYF. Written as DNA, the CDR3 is TGCGCCAGCAGCCAAGATACCCCGACCGGGGGAGAGACCCAGTACTTC.

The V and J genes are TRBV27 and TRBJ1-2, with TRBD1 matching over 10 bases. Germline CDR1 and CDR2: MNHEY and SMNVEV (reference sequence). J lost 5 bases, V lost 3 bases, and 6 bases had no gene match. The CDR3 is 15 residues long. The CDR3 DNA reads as TGTGCCAGCAGTTTGACCGGGACAGGGGCTTATGGCTACACCTTC. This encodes CASSLTGTGAYGYTF.

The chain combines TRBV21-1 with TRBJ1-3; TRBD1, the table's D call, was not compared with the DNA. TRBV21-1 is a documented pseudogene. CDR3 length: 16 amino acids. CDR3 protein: CASSALGRGSGNTIYF. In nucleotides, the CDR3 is TGTGCCAGCAGCGCCCTAGGTAGGGGATCTGGAAACACCATATATTTT.

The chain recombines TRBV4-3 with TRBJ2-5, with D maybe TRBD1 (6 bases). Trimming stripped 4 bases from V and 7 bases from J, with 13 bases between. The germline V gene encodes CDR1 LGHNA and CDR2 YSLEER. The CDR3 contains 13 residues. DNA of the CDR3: TGCGCCAGCAGCCCTACAGGGTCCGGGACCCAGTACTTC. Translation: CASSPTGSGTQYF.